Each of the 19 T cell receptor beta chains below was sequenced from the same sample in a study of shared clonotypes between healthy human individuals. Sequencing was performed with immunoSEQ multiplex PCR; in TCRdb, only in-frame clones are kept and a portion is missing. Of approximately 2.5 million clones listed, approximately 93% were seen once; the top ten hold about 0.34%. The sequencing input was naive CD4+ T cells from PBMCs. The subset is: CD45RA+ positively selected. The receptors shown here come from a man between 18 and 29 years old in good health. Some clones in this sample may be carry-over from other donors' samples.

The CDR3 loop reads CASSQKASSGSKNEQFF. Here the CDR3 DNA reads TGCGCCAGCAGCCAAAAGGCTTCTAGCGGGAGTAAGAATGAGCAGTTCTTC. This chain connects TRBV4-1 to TRBJ2-1; 10 bases align to TRBD2. The CDR3 is made up of 17 amino acids. CDR1 and CDR2 from the germline V gene are MGHRA and YSYEKL. With V trimmed by 2 bases and J by 7 bases, 11 bases remained unmatched.

This rearrangement joins TRBV9 to TRBJ2-2; TRBD2 aligns across 7 bases. CDR1 is SGDLS and CDR2 is YYNGEE in the germline V gene. With 3 bases clipped from V and 5 bases from J, the junction kept 16 bases outside the gene matches. The CDR3 is 18 residues long. CDR3 nucleotide sequence: TGTGCCAGCAGCGACCTAGATGTCGGGAGGACAACTACCGGGGAGCTGTTTTTT. Protein product: CASSDLDVGRTTTGELFF.

The chain is built from TRBV28 and TRBJ1-5; a weak D match, TRBD1 (5 bases). CDR3 size: 13 residues. Germline assignment: CDR1 MDHEN and CDR2 SYDVKM. The CDR3 sequence is CVSYGTSNQPQHF. The DNA for the CDR3 is TGTGTTTCCTATGGGACTAGCAATCAGCCCCAGCATTTT.

The rearrangement links TRBV5-1 to TRBJ2-2; D uncertain. The V gene lost 4 bases and the J gene lost 5 bases, with 15 bases spanning the gap. Germline loops: CDR1 SGHRS, CDR2 YFSETQ. The CDR3 extends over 15 amino acids. The CDR3 loop is CASSHAAEATGELFF. The CDR3 region has the DNA TGCGCCAGCAGCCACGCGGCGGAAGCAACCGGGGAGCTGTTTTTT.

This clone was recorded a few times. V and J are TRBV27 and TRBJ2-7; the D call may be TRBD1 or TRBD2 (5 bases each). V lost 3 bases to trimming and J lost 2 bases, with 8 bases between them. Germline assignment: CDR1 MNHEY and CDR2 SMNVEV (reference sequence). This CDR3 comprises 13 residues. The chain's CDR3 is CASSFGGTYEQYF. The CDR3 DNA sequence: TGTGCCAGCAGTTTTGGGGGAACCTACGAGCAGTACTTC.

This rearrangement joins TRBV7-9 to TRBJ1-5, with D unclear. V was cut by 1 base and J by 2 bases, with 15 bases left in between. The germline V gene encodes CDR1 SEHNR and CDR2 FQNEAQ (reference sequence). There are 17 residues in the CDR3. The CDR3 nucleotides are TGTGCCAGCAGCTTAGATGGCACCGGACGAGGCAATCAGCCCCAGCATTTT. It codes for CASSLDGTGRGNQPQHF.

DNA of the CDR3: TGTGCCAGCAACACCCCCGGACTGGCGCTAGATACGCAGTATTTT. This encodes CASNTPGLALDTQYF. The rearrangement uses TRBV7-9 and TRBJ2-3; a weak D match, TRBD2 (5 bases). The CDR3 contains 15 residues. With 7 bases removed from V and 5 bases from J, the gap between germline ends came to 19 bases. The germline V gene has CDR1 SEHNR and CDR2 FQNEAQ (reference sequence). The full variable domain, its missing parts supplied by reference TRBV7-9 and TRBJ2-3, is DTGVSQNPRHKITKRGQNVTFRCDPISEHNRLYWYRQTLGQGPEFLTYFQNEAQLEKSRLLSDRFSAERPKGSFSTLEIQRTEQGDSAMYLCASNTPGLALDTQYFGPGTRLTVL.

The V and J genes are TRBV10-1 and TRBJ1-5; D gene ambiguous. The length of the CDR3 is 17 residues. V gave up 6 bases and J gave up 2 bases, with 20 bases separating them. Germline CDR1 reads WNHNN; CDR2 reads SYGVQD (reference sequence). The CDR3 nucleotides are TGCGCCAGCAGGGATAGGAAGTCGAGTCATGGCAATCAGCCCCAGCATTTT. Translated: CASRDRKSSHGNQPQHF.

A remark on this clone: The same CDR3 also results from other DNA sequences found in this sample. This chain uses TRBV5-1 with TRBJ1-1; unclear D gene. Germline CDR1 is SGHRS and CDR2 is YFSETQ. The CDR3 totals 14 residues. Deletions cut 0 bases from V and 1 base from J, with 7 bases between. The DNA for the CDR3 is TGCGCCAGCAGCTTGGGGCAGGCGAACACTGAAGCTTTCTTT. Protein: CASSLGQANTEAFF. Drawing the rest from reference TRBV5-1 and TRBJ1-1, the complete variable domain is KAGVTQTPRYLIKTRGQQVTLSCSPISGHRSVSWYQQTPGQGLQFLFEYFSETQRNKGNFPGRFSGRQFSNSRSEMNVSTLELGDSALYLCASSLGQANTEAFFGQGTRLTVV.

The chain employs TRBV29-1 and TRBJ2-5; D may match TRBD1 or TRBD2 (5 bases each). CDR1 is SQVTM, CDR2 ANQGSEA, per germline. The V gene lost 4 bases and the J gene lost 5 bases, with 14 bases spanning the gap. CDR3 size: 13 residues. The CDR3 loop reads CSVANGAGETQYF. For the CDR3, the DNA is TGCAGCGTTGCAAACGGGGCAGGGGAGACCCAGTACTTC.

J is TRBJ2-1 and V is TRBV7-9; TRBD2 aligns across 9 bases. This CDR3 has 16 amino acids. Germline V gene data show CDR1 as SEHNR and CDR2 as FQNEAQ (reference sequence). The junction had 6 bases not matched to a gene; V was cut back by 1 base and J by 5 bases. CDR3 DNA: TGTGCCAGCAGCTTAGTCCCCGCTAGCGGGGACAATGAGCAGTTCTTC. Translation gives CASSLVPASGDNEQFF.

The chain uses TRBV5-1 and TRBJ2-1; TRBD1 is a possible D gene (7 bases). CDR1 and CDR2 (germline): SGHRS, YFSETQ. V lost 5 bases to trimming and J lost 2 bases, with 17 bases between them. The CDR3 runs to 16 residues. CDR3 sequence reads: CASRSPGGGPYNEQFF. The CDR3 region has the DNA TGCGCCAGCAGGTCGCCAGGGGGAGGTCCCTACAATGAGCAGTTCTTC.

The chain links TRBV25-1 to TRBJ1-2, with D hard to call. V was shortened by 4 bases and J by 2 bases, with 14 bases between the two germline ends. The CDR3 has 15 residues. In germline, CDR1 is MGHDK, CDR2 SYGVNS. In DNA form, the CDR3 reads TGTGCCAGCAGTGGGTACCACCCCACCAACTATGGCTACACCTTC. Translated, it gives CASSGYHPTNYGYTF.

In DNA, the CDR3 is TGTGCCTGGAGTCAGACTGGCTACGAGCAGTACTTC. This codes for CAWSQTGYEQYF. The V call is TRBV30, the J call TRBJ2-7; the D is unclear. The CDR3 has 12 amino acids. Germline CDR1 and CDR2: GTSNPN and SVGIG (reference sequence). Trimming removed 2 bases at V and 3 bases at J, with 8 bases between. Looking up the rest from reference TRBV30 and TRBJ2-7 gives the full variable domain: SQTIHQWPATLVQPVGSPLSLECTVEGTSNPNLYWYRQAAGRGLQLLFYSVGIGQISSEVPQNLSASRPQDRQFILSSKKLLLSDSGFYLCAWSQTGYEQYFGPGTRLTVT.

The CDR3 reads CSGEGLAGVTGELFF. In nucleotides, the CDR3 is TGCAGCGGGGAGGGACTAGCGGGAGTAACCGGGGAGCTGTTTTTT. The rearrangement links TRBV29-1 to TRBJ2-2, with 14 positions matching TRBD2. The CDR3 sequence is 15 residues long. V lost 7 bases to trimming and J lost 5 bases; unmatched junction nucleotides: 6. The germline CDR1 and CDR2 sequences are SQVTM and ANQGSEA.

The V and J genes are TRBV30 and TRBJ1-6; weak D call: TRBD1 (5 bases). Trimming took 3 bases from V and 4 from J, leaving 7 bases between them. The length of the CDR3 is 13 residues. CDR1 is GTSNPN and CDR2 is SVGIG in the germline V gene (reference sequence). Here the CDR3 reads CAWRGGYNSPLHF. CDR3 sequence (DNA): TGTGCCTGGAGGGGGGGGTATAATTCACCCCTCCACTTT.

Concerning this clone: Other nucleotide sequences in the sample specify the same CDR3. The chain recombines TRBV5-1 with TRBJ2-5; 12 nucleotides align to TRBD2. The CDR3 is 17 residues long. V lost 0 bases, J lost 2 bases, and 5 bases stayed unmatched. Germline V CDR1 and CDR2: SGHRS, YFSETQ. CDR3 loop: CASSLGLAGAPQETQYF. CDR3 DNA sequence: TGCGCCAGCAGCTTGGGACTAGCGGGAGCACCACAAGAGACCCAGTACTTC.

This chain joins TRBV2 and TRBJ2-1; D is tentatively TRBD1 or TRBD2 (5 bases each). V dropped 2 bases and J dropped 6 bases, with 20 bases sitting between them. The CDR3 covers 17 residues. The germline V gene has CDR1 SNHLY and CDR2 FYNNEI. The CDR3, as DNA: TGTGCCAGCAGTGAATCCGGGGACCCCTATCCCCCCAATGAGCAGTTCTTC. This translates into CASSESGDPYPPNEQFF.

The rearrangement links TRBV30 to TRBJ1-6; no reliable D call. Trimming left V 2 bases short and J 0 bases short, with 17 bases between. The V gene's germline CDR1 is GTSNPN and CDR2 SVGIG (reference sequence). This CDR3 is built from 18 residues. Here the CDR3 DNA reads TGTGCCTGGAGTAGTAGGACCGACCTTAGCTCCTATAATTCACCCCTCCACTTT. This gives the protein CAWSSRTDLSSYNSPLHF.